The rows below give T cell receptor beta chains drawn from one sample of a study of T cells after yellow fever vaccination. TCRdb independently ran MiXCR on the 5' RACE reads; one entry per CDR3 protein. The table shows 300,000 to 400,000 distinct CDR3 sequences, with less than 9.5% occurring only once. The sample here was PBMCs, taken more than 40 days after the first yellow fever vaccination. Source of these receptors: a man aged 18 to 30 who received the YFV17D yellow fever vaccine. The CDR3 runs from the conserved cysteine through the conserved F or W. D genes are given only for firm matches. For some rows the clone size is stated as once, few or many, or as a class when expanded; others skip it.

J gene | clone size | V gene | D gene | CDR3 protein | CDR3 DNA
TRBJ2-5 | . | TRBV20-1 | TRBD1 | CSLQGDGETQYF | TGCAGTTTGCAGGGGGATGGGGAGACCCAGTACTTC
TRBJ2-7 | few | TRBV7-2 | . | CASSLDPSFGEQYF | TGTGCCAGCAGCTTAGACCCGTCTTTTGGCGAGCAGTACTTC
TRBJ2-3 | . | TRBV24-1 | . | CATRGPASTDTQYF | TGTGCCACCAGAGGACCAGCTAGCACAGATACGCAGTATTTT
TRBJ1-3 | few | TRBV21-1 | . | CASSKVRQGSENTIYF | TGTGCCAGCAGCAAAGTTAGGCAGGGCTCGGAAAACACCATATATTTT
TRBJ2-7 | . | TRBV5-1 | TRBD2 | CASSLRGGRVEQYF | TGCGCCAGCAGCTTACGGGGGGGCCGCGTCGAGCAGTACTTC
TRBJ1-2 | few | TRBV7-2 | TRBD1 | CASSTGQANNYGYTF | TGTGCCAGCAGCACCGGACAGGCCAACAACTATGGCTACACCTTC
TRBJ2-1 | few | TRBV20-1 | . | CSATGRSAYNEQFF | TGCAGTGCTACGGGACGCAGCGCCTACAATGAGCAGTTCTTC
TRBJ2-4 | few | TRBV6-1 | . | CASKLQGRGNIQYF | TGTGCCAGCAAACTTCAGGGCCGAGGAAACATTCAGTACTTC
TRBJ2-7 | few | TRBV5-1 | . | CASGLGRSGDEQYF | TGCGCCAGCGGGCTTGGGCGGTCGGGGGACGAGCAGTACTTC
TRBJ2-1 | few | TRBV24-1 | . | CATSAYTSSFNEQFF | TGTGCCACCAGTGCTTATACCTCCTCCTTCAATGAGCAGTTCTTC
TRBJ1-1 | . | TRBV5-1 | TRBD1 | CASSSTGTNTEAFF | TGCGCCAGCAGCTCGACAGGGACTAACACTGAAGCTTTCTTT
TRBJ2-1 | few | TRBV10-3 | . | CAISGRDNEQFF | TGTGCCATCAGTGGACGGGACAATGAGCAGTTCTTC
TRBJ2-7 | . | TRBV27 | . | CASSFGQASYEQYF | TGTGCCAGCAGTTTTGGGCAGGCGAGCTACGAGCAGTACTTC
TRBJ2-2 | . | TRBV20-1 | TRBD2 | CSARDPVSGGPSVELFF | TGCAGTGCTAGAGATCCGGTTAGCGGGGGGCCTTCGGTGGAGCTGTTTTTT
TRBJ2-2 | . | TRBV5-1 | . | CASSLEKTGELFF | TGCGCCAGCAGCTTGGAGAAGACCGGGGAGCTGTTTTTT
TRBJ1-2 | . | TRBV28 | . | CASSFGRAYGYTF | TGTGCCAGCAGTTTCGGAAGGGCTTACGGCTACACCTTC
TRBJ1-2 | few | TRBV18 | . | CASSYDRTLNYGYTF | TGTGCCAGCTCGTACGACAGGACACTTAACTATGGCTACACCTTC
TRBJ2-2 | many | TRBV5-1 | TRBD2 | CASSLVSGDTGELFF | TGCGCCAGCAGCTTGGTTAGCGGGGACACCGGGGAGCTGTTTTTT
TRBJ1-6 | . | TRBV12-3/TRBV12-4 | . | CASRTAPNSPLHF | TGTGCCAGCAGGACGGCGCCCAATTCACCCCTCCACTTT
TRBJ2-3 | few | TRBV9 | TRBD1 | CASSSGGQGRDTQYF | TGTGCCAGCAGCTCAGGGGGACAGGGGAGAGATACGCAGTATTTT
TRBJ2-2 | . | TRBV7-9 | TRBD2 | CASSVLGGFTGELFF | TGTGCCAGCAGCGTCCTCGGGGGGTTCACCGGGGAGCTGTTTTTT
TRBJ2-5 | . | TRBV5-4 | . | CASSLVFQETQYF | TGTGCCAGCAGCTTGGTATTTCAAGAGACCCAGTACTTC
TRBJ2-2 | . | TRBV20-1 | . | CSARGDAGELFF | TGCAGTGCTAGAGGGGACGCCGGGGAGCTGTTTTTT
TRBJ1-3 | . | TRBV7-9 | . | CASSYSPAGSGNTIYF | TGTGCCAGCAGCTACTCTCCTGCAGGCTCTGGAAACACCATATATTTT
TRBJ1-6 | . | TRBV18 | . | CASSPGSGLNNSPLHF | TGTGCCAGCTCACCGGGTTCGGGACTGAATAATTCACCCCTCCACTTT
TRBJ2-7 | few | TRBV6-5 | . | CASSLTGEEQYF | TGTGCCAGCAGTTTGACAGGAGAAGAGCAGTACTTC
TRBJ2-3 | . | TRBV4-3 | . | CASSQMDHTDTQYF | TGCGCCAGCAGCCAAATGGATCACACAGATACGCAGTATTTT
TRBJ2-7 | few | TRBV5-6 | TRBD2 | CASSFPSGGDYEQYF | TGTGCCAGCAGCTTCCCTAGCGGGGGAGATTACGAGCAGTACTTC
TRBJ2-2 | few | TRBV20-1 | . | CSATANTGELFF | TGCAGTGCTACCGCGAACACCGGGGAGCTGTTTTTT
TRBJ1-1 | few | TRBV12-3/TRBV12-4 | . | CASTIRTTEAFF | TGTGCCAGCACTATACGGACGACTGAAGCTTTCTTT
TRBJ1-1 | . | TRBV10-2 | . | CASSGAFEAFF | TGCGCCAGCTCTGGGGCTTTTGAAGCTTTCTTT
TRBJ2-7 | . | TRBV7-2 | . | CASSGGSNSYEQYF | TGTGCCAGCAGTGGAGGTAGCAACTCCTACGAGCAGTACTTC
TRBJ1-2 | few | TRBV4-1 | . | CASSQVQGSNYGYTF | TGCGCCAGCAGCCAAGTCCAGGGCAGTAACTATGGCTACACCTTC
TRBJ2-1 | few | TRBV20-1 | . | CSASTGMNEQFF | TGCAGTGCTAGTACAGGGATGAATGAGCAGTTCTTC
TRBJ1-1 | few | TRBV7-2 | TRBD1 | CASSSRQGKNTEAFF | TGTGCCAGCAGCTCCAGACAGGGCAAGAACACTGAAGCTTTCTTT
TRBJ2-3 | few | TRBV5-1 | TRBD2 | CASSDGLAASTDTQYF | TGCGCCAGCAGCGACGGACTAGCGGCTAGCACAGATACGCAGTATTTT
TRBJ1-2 | . | TRBV6-5 | . | CASSYSNEGVNYGYTF | TGTGCCAGCAGTTACTCGAACGAAGGCGTTAACTATGGCTACACCTTC
TRBJ1-2 | . | TRBV4-3 | . | CASGQEFVGAFKEGGYTF | TGCGCCAGCGGCCAAGAGTTTGTGGGCGCTTTTAAGGAGGGTGGCTACACCTTC
TRBJ2-7 | . | TRBV27 | TRBD2 | CASSFGLAGGTYEQYF | TGTGCCAGCAGTTTCGGACTAGCGGGGGGGACCTACGAGCAGTACTTC
TRBJ2-5 | . | TRBV20-1 | . | CSARDPQDYFQETQYF | TGCAGTGCTAGAGATCCCCAGGACTACTTCCAAGAGACCCAGTACTTC
TRBJ2-7 | few | TRBV6-1 | TRBD2 | CASSFTSDLSYEQYF | TGTGCCAGCTCATTCACTAGCGATCTCTCCTACGAGCAGTACTTC
TRBJ2-3 | . | TRBV20-1 | TRBD2 | CSARARLAGFTDTQYF | TGCAGTGCTAGAGCCCGACTAGCGGGGTTCACAGATACGCAGTATTTT
TRBJ2-5 | few | TRBV5-1 | . | CASSSVVGVTAVTQYF | TGCGCCAGCAGCTCTGTCGTAGGAGTTACTGCTGTGACCCAGTACTTC
TRBJ2-5 | . | TRBV5-4 | TRBD2 | CASRNPSGAQETQYF | TGTGCCAGCAGGAACCCTAGCGGGGCCCAAGAGACCCAGTACTTC
TRBJ2-6 | few | TRBV13 | . | CASSFETTSGANVLTF | TGTGCCAGCAGCTTTGAAACTACCTCTGGGGCCAACGTCCTGACTTTC